The clone carrying this T cell receptor (beta chain) was counted between two and nine times. The antigen is not known. This specimen belongs to a study of response to subunit inactivated influenza vaccine. Whole-study findings and limits: Only a handful of new T cells, the authors suggested, are recruited with each seasonal influenza vaccination.

The CDR3 consists of 14 residues. V lost 3 bases and J lost 5, with 13 bases in between. MiXCR, run by TCRdb on the RT-PCR reads, gives a single entry per CDR3 protein. Found here are about 310,000 distinct CDR3 sequences, 21% of them singletons; the top ten hold 9.5% to 13%. The TCR was taken from a man aged 45 to 70 who received an inactivated influenza vaccine. The source material was PBMCs from blood, sampled 21 months after vaccination. The chain links TRBV12-3 or TRBV12-4 to TRBJ1-1, with D unresolved. CDR3 nucleotide sequence: TGTGCCAGCAGTTTCGGGCCCAGTAGAACTGAAGCTTTCTTT. Protein: CASSFGPSRTEAFF.